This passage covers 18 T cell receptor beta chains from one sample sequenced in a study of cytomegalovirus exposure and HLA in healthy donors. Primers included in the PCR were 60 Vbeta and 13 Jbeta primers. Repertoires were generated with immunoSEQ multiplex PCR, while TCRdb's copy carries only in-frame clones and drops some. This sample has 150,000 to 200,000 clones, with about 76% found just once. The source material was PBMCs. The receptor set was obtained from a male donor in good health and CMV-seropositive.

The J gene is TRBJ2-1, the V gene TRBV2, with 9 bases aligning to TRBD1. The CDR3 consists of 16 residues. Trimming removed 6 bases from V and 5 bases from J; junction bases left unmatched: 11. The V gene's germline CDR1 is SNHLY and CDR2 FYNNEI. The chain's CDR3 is CASRPSWTGVDNEQFF. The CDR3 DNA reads TGTGCCAGCAGGCCCTCTTGGACAGGGGTGGACAATGAGCAGTTCTTC.

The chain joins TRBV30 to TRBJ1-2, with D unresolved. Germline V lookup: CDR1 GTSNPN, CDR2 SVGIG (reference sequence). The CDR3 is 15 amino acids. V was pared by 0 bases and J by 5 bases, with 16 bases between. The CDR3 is CAWSVLRPAFYGYTF. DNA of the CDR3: TGTGCCTGGAGTGTACTGCGCCCTGCCTTTTATGGCTACACCTTC.

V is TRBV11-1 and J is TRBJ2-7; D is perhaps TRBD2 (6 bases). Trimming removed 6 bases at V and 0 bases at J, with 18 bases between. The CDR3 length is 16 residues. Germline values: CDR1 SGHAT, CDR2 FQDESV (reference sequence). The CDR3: CASRDTGGADSYEQYF. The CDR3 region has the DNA TGTGCCAGCAGGGACACAGGAGGGGCAGACTCCTACGAGCAGTACTTC.

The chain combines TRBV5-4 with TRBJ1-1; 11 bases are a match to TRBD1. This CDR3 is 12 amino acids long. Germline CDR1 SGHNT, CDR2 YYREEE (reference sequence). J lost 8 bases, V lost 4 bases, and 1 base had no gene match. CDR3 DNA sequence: TGTGCCAGCAGCCGGACAGGGGGCGAAGCTTTCTTT. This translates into CASSRTGGEAFF.

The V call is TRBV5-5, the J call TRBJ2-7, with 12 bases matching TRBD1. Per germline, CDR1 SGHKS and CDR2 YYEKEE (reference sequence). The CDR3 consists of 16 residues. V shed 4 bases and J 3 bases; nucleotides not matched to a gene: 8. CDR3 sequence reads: CASSAGQGAVGYEQYF. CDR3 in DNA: TGTGCCAGCAGCGCGGGACAGGGGGCGGTGGGCTACGAGCAGTACTTC.

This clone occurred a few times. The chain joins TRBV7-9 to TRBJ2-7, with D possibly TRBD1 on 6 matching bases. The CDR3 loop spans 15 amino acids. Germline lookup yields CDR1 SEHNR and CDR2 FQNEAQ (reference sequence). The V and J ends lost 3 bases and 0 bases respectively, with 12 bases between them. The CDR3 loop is CASSLGHPSSYEQYF. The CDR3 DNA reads TGTGCCAGCAGCTTGGGACACCCAAGCTCCTACGAGCAGTACTTC.

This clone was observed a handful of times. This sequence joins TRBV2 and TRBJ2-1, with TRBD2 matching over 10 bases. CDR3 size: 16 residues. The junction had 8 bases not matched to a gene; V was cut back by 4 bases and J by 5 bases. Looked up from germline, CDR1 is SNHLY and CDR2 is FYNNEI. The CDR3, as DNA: TGTGCCAGCAGTGTTGTCGGGACTAGCGACAACAATGAGCAGTTCTTC. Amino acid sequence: CASSVVGTSDNNEQFF.

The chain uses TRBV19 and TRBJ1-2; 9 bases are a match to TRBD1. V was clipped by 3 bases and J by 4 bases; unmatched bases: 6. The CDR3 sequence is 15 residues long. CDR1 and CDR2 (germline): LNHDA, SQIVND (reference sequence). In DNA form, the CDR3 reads TGTGCCAGTAGTATCGCGGGACAGGGTATCTATGGCTACACCTTC. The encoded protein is CASSIAGQGIYGYTF.

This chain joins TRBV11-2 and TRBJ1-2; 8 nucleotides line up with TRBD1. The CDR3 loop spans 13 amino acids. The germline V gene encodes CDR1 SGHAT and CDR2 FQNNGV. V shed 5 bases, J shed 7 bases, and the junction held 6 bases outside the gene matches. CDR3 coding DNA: TGTGCCAGCAGCCTGGACAGGGCTGGTGGCTACACCTTC. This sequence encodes CASSLDRAGGYTF.

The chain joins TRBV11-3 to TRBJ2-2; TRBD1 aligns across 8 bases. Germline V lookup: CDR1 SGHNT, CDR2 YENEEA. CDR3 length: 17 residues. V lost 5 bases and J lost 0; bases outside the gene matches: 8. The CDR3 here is CASSQTGVQANTGELFF. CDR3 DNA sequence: TGTGCCAGCAGCCAGACAGGGGTGCAGGCGAACACCGGGGAGCTGTTTTTT.

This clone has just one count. The DNA for the CDR3 is TGTGCCACCAGCAAAGACAGGTCCCCGAACACCGGGGAGCTGTTTTTT. Residues: CATSKDRSPNTGELFF. This chain connects TRBV15 to TRBJ2-2; a possible D gene is TRBD1 (6 bases). Trimming pared 4 bases from V and 0 bases from J, leaving 12 bases between. Germline CDR1 LNHNV, CDR2 YYDKDF (reference sequence). This CDR3 contains 16 residues.

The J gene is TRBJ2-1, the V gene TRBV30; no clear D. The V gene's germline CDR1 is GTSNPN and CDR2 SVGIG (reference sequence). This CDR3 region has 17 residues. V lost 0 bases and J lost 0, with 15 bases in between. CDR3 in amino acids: CAWSVWVARSSYNEQFF. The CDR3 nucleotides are TGTGCCTGGAGTGTTTGGGTTGCAAGGAGCTCCTACAATGAGCAGTTCTTC.

The CDR3 region is CASSSRQPQHF. The CDR3 DNA reads as TGTGCCAGCAGTTCGAGGCAGCCCCAGCATTTT. V is TRBV28 and J is TRBJ1-5; no firm D call. Deletions cut 4 bases from V and 7 bases from J, with 5 bases between. Germline-derived CDR1 and CDR2 are MDHEN and SYDVKM. The length of the CDR3 is 11 residues.

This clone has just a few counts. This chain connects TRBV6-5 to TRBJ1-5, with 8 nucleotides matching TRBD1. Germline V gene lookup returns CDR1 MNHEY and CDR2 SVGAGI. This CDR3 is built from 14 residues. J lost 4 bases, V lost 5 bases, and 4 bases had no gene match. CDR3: CASSARTGNQPQHF. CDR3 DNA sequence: TGTGCCAGCAGTGCAAGGACAGGGAATCAGCCCCAGCATTTT.

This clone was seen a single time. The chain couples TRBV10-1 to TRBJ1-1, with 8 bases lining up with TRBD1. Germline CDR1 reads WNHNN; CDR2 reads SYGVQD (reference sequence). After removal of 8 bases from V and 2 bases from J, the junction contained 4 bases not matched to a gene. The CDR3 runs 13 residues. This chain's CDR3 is CASPGGDNTEAFF. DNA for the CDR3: TGCGCCAGCCCAGGGGGCGACAACACTGAAGCTTTCTTT.

The CDR3 region has the DNA TGTGCCAGCAGTTACTCCGACTCGGTGGTGAAGACCCAGTACTTC. It translates to CASSYSDSVVKTQYF. The chain links TRBV6-5 to TRBJ2-5; D ambiguous. Trimming cost V 0 bases and J 6 bases, with 14 bases left between them. This CDR3 spans 15 amino acids. CDR1 and CDR2 from the germline V gene are MNHEY and SVGAGI.

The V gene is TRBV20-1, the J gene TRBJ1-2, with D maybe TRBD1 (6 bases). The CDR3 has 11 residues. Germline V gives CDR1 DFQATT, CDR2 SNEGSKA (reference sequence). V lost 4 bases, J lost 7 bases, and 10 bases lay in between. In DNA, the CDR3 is TGCAGTGCTACAGGGGAGGGTGGCTACACCTTC. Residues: CSATGEGGYTF.

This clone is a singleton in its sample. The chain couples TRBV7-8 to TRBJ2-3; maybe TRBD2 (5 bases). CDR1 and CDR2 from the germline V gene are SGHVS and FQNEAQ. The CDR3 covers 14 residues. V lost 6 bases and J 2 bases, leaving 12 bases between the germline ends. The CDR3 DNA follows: TGTGCCAGCAGGGCGGGCCCCCTCACAGATACGCAGTATTTT. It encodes CASRAGPLTDTQYF.